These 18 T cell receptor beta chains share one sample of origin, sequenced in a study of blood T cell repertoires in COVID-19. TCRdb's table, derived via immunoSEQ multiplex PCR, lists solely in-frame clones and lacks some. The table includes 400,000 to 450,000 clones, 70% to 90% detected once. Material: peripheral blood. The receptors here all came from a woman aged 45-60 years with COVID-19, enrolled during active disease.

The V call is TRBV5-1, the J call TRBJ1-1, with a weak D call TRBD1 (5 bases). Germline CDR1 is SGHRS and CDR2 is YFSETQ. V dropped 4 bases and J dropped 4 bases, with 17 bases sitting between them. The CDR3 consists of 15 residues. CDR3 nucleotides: TGCGCCAGCAGCCCAGGGACTGGGGGGGTCACTGAAGCTTTCTTT. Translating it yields CASSPGTGGVTEAFF.

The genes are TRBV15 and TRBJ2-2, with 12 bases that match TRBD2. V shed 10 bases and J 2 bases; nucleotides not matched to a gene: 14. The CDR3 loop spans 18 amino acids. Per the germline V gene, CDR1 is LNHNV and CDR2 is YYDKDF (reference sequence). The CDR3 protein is CASPPLAGGLQNTGELFF. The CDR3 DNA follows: TGTGCCAGCCCTCCCCTAGCGGGGGGGCTTCAAAACACCGGGGAGCTGTTTTTT.

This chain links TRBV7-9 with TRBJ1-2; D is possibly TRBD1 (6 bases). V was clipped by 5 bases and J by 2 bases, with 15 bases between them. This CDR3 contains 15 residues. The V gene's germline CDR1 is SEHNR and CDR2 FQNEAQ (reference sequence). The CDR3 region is CASSPGVWGNYGYTF. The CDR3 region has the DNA TGTGCCAGCAGCCCAGGGGTTTGGGGAAACTATGGCTACACCTTC. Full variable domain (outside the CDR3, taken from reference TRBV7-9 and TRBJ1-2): DTGVSQNPRHKITKRGQNVTFRCDPISEHNRLYWYRQTLGQGPEFLTYFQNEAQLEKSRLLSDRFSAERPKGSFSTLEIQRTEQGDSAMYLCASSPGVWGNYGYTFGSGTRLTVV.

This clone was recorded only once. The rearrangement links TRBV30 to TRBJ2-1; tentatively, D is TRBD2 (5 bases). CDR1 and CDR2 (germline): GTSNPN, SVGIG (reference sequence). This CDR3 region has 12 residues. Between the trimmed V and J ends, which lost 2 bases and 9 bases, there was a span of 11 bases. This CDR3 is CAWSRGFGEQFF. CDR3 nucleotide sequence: TGTGCCTGGAGTCGGGGTTTCGGTGAGCAGTTCTTC.

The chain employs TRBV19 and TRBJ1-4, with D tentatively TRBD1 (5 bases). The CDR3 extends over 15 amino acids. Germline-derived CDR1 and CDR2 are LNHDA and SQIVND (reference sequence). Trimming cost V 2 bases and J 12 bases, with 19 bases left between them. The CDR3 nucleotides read TGTGCCAGTAGTATAATAGGACAATCCCAAGTGGAACTGTTTTTT. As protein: CASSIIGQSQVELFF.

The chain's CDR3 is CASSPQGDPYYEQYF. CDR3 nucleotide sequence: TGTGCCAGTAGTCCTCAGGGGGACCCTTACTACGAGCAGTACTTC. The V call is TRBV19, the J call TRBJ2-7, with TRBD1 identical over 7 bases. This CDR3 has 15 amino acids. Germline V lookup: CDR1 LNHDA, CDR2 SQIVND (reference sequence). V lost 5 bases and J lost 3; bases outside the gene matches: 10.

The CDR3 nucleotides are TGTGCCAGCAGCTCCGAAACAGACGAAAAACTGTTTTTT. Amino acid sequence: CASSSETDEKLFF. This chain connects TRBV6-4 to TRBJ1-4; no firm D call. The V end lost 6 bases, the J end lost 8 bases, and 13 bases lay between the germline ends. Looked up from germline, CDR1 is MRHNA and CDR2 is SNTAGT. CDR3 length equals 13 residues.

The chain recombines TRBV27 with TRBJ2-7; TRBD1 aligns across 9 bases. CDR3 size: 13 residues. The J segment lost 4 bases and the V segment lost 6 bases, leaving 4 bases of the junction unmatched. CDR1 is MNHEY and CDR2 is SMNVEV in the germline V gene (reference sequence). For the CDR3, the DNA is TGTGCCAGCAGGAGGGACAGGGATTACGAGCAGTACTTC. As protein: CASRRDRDYEQYF.

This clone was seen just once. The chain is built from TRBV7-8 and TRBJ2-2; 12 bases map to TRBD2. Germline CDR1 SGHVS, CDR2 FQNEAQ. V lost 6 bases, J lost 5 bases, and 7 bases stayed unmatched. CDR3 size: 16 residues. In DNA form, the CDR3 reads TGTGCCAGCAGACTAGCGGGGGGAAGGGGGACCGGGGAGCTGTTTTTT. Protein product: CASRLAGGRGTGELFF.

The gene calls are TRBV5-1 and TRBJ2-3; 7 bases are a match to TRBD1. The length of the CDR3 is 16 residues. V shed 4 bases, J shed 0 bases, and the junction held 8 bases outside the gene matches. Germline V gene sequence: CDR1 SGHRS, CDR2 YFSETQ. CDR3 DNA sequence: TGCGCCAGCAGCCCTACAGGGGCCCCTAGCACAGATACGCAGTATTTT. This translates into CASSPTGAPSTDTQYF. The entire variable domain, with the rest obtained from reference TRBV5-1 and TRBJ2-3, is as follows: KAGVTQTPRYLIKTRGQQVTLSCSPISGHRSVSWYQQTPGQGLQFLFEYFSETQRNKGNFPGRFSGRQFSNSRSEMNVSTLELGDSALYLCASSPTGAPSTDTQYFGPGTRLTVL.

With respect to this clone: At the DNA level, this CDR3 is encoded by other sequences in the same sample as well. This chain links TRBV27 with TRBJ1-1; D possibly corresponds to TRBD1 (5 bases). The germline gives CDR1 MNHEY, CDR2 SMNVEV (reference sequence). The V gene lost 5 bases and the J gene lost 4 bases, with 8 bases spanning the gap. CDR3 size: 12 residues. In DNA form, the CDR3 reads TGTGCCAGCAGTCCCCAGGGCACTGAAGCTTTCTTT. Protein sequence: CASSPQGTEAFF.

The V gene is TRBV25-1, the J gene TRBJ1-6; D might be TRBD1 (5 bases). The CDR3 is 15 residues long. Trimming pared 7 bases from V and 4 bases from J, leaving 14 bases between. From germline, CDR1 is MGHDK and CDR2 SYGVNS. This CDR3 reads CASKPRGTYNSPLHF. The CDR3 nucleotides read TGTGCCAGCAAACCGCGGGGGACGTATAATTCACCCCTCCACTTT.

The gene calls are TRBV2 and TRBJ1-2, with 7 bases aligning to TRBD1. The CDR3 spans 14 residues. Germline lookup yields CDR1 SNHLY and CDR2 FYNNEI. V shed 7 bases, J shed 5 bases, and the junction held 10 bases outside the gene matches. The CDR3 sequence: CASTRDSPGYGYTF. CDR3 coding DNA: TGTGCCAGCACCCGGGACAGCCCGGGGTATGGCTACACCTTC.

In nucleotides, the CDR3 is TGTGCCAGCACCAAGGGGGGCACAGATACGCAGTATTTT. Translation gives CASTKGGTDTQYF. The chain carries TRBV27 and TRBJ2-3; perhaps TRBD1 as D (6 bases). The V end lost 7 bases, the J end lost 1 base, and 9 bases lay between the germline ends. CDR1 and CDR2 from the germline V gene are MNHEY and SMNVEV (reference sequence). The CDR3 consists of 13 residues.

The CDR3 loop is CASSGPGTRNTEAFF. For the CDR3, the DNA is TGCGCCAGCAGCGGTCCCGGGACAAGGAACACTGAAGCTTTCTTT. The V and J genes are TRBV5-1 and TRBJ1-1, with D possibly TRBD1 on 6 matching bases. Deletions cut 4 bases from V and 1 base from J, with 14 bases between. This CDR3 has 15 amino acids. CDR1 is SGHRS, CDR2 YFSETQ, per germline.

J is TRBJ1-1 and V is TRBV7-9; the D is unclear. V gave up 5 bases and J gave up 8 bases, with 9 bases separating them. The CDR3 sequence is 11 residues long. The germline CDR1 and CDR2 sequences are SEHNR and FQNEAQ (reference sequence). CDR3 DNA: TGTGCCAGCAGCCTTGGCTCGGAAGCTTTCTTT. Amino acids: CASSLGSEAFF.

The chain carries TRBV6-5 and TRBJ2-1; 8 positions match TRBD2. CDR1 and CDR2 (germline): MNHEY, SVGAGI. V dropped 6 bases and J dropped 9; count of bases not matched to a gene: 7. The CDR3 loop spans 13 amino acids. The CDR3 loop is CASRESGGREQFF. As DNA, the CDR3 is TGTGCCAGCAGGGAGTCGGGGGGGCGTGAGCAGTTCTTC.

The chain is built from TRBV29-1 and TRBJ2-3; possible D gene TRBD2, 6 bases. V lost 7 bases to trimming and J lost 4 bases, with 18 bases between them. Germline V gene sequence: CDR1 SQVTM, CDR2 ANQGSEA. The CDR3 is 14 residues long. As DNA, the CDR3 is TGCAGCGCCCTACTAGCCGTGGGCCCAGATACGCAGTATTTT. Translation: CSALLAVGPDTQYF.